This TCR beta chain derives from a study of CD8+ T cells in alopecia areata. Regarding the study as a whole: Having one nonresponder leaves uncertain how baseline CD8+ expansion relates to response. Clarity of TCR sharing across patients fell short of that in mice, possibly HLA-related.

Documented treatment: oral pan-JAK inhibitor, 5-10 mg twice daily. A note on this clone: The target antigen is unknown.

Germline V lookup: CDR1 SNHLY, CDR2 FYNNEI. V was clipped by 1 base and J by 2 bases, with 9 bases between them. The CDR3 consists of 15 residues. Reverse transcription of extracted RNA yielded cDNA, which provided the sequencing template. Libraries were prepared by immunoSEQ multiplex PCR; TCRdb keeps only in-frame clonotypes and omits some of them. Of some 150,000 clones listed, approximately 59% are singletons. The sequencing here drew on CD4+ T cells sorted from blood, taken at roughly week 55, from a patient treated with tofacitinib. This TCR came from a human donor with alopecia areata. This rearrangement joins TRBV2 to TRBJ1-5, with unresolved D. CDR3 region: CASSEEAGRNQPQHF. In DNA form, the CDR3 reads TGTGCCAGCAGTGAAGAGGCAGGACGCAATCAGCCCCAGCATTTT.